These T cell receptor beta chains were read from a single sample in a study of T cell repertoires in aging, cancer and after chemotherapy. TCRdb used MiXCR to reprocess the multiplex PCR reads, holding one entry per CDR3 protein. There are about 3,800 distinct CDR3 sequences in the sample; 28% occur only once, and roughly a fifth lies in the top ten. The sample taken for sequencing was blood. These receptors all stem from a human donor with a solid tumor. CDR3s include the opening cysteine and the closing phenylalanine or tryptophan. The D gene is left open where the match is weak. The size of a clone is reported for some rows only, either as once, few or many, or as a class for expanded clones.

cdr3_length d_call clone_size j_call v_call cdr3_aa cdr3_nt
15 . medium-sized TRBJ2-3 TRBV5-4 CASSLGTTPADTQYF TGTGCCAGCAGCTTGGGGACTACCCCAGCAGATACGCAGTATTTT
16 TRBD1 . TRBJ1-3 TRBV19 CASSTPGQGAGNTIYF TGTGCCAGTAGTACACCGGGACAGGGGGCTGGAAACACCATATATTTT
14 TRBD1 . TRBJ2-7 TRBV28 CATSRGQGFNEQYF TGTGCCACGAGTAGGGGACAGGGGTTTAACGAGCAGTACTTC
16 TRBD2 few TRBJ2-5 TRBV7-2 CASSLGAGGAWETQYF TGTGCCAGCAGCTTAGGGGCCGGGGGGGCATGGGAGACCCAGTACTTC
12 . few TRBJ1-1 TRBV12-3/TRBV12-4 CASSLMITEAFF TGTGCCAGCAGTTTAATGATCACTGAAGCTTTCTTT
13 . medium-sized TRBJ1-2 TRBV12-3/TRBV12-4 CASSLNVRAPYTF TGTGCCAGCAGTTTAAATGTTAGGGCACCCTACACCTTC
13 . medium-sized TRBJ2-7 TRBV12-3/TRBV12-4 CASGYGASYEQYF TGTGCCAGCGGCTACGGGGCCTCCTACGAGCAGTACTTC
15 TRBD1 medium-sized TRBJ1-3 TRBV6-5 CASGKTGPSGNTIYF TGTGCCAGCGGCAAGACAGGGCCCTCTGGAAACACCATATATTTT
14 TRBD1 . TRBJ1-2 TRBV5-4 CASSLSGTGDGYTF TGTGCCAGCAGCTTATCCGGGACAGGGGATGGCTACACCTTC
15 . medium-sized TRBJ2-2 TRBV19 CASSILGSYTGELFF TGTGCCAGTAGTATATTGGGCAGTTACACCGGGGAGCTGTTTTTT
18 TRBD1 medium-sized TRBJ2-1 TRBV6-1 CASSGQGVMTRSRDEQFF TGTGCCAGCTCGGGACAGGGGGTTATGACCCGGTCGAGGGATGAGCAGTTCTTC
12 . few TRBJ2-1 TRBV6-2/TRBV6-3 CASYDSYNEQFF TGTGCCAGCTACGACAGCTACAATGAGCAGTTCTTC
14 . medium-sized TRBJ1-2 TRBV6-5 CASNPARGTYGYTF TGTGCCAGTAACCCTGCCCGCGGGACTTATGGCTACACCTTC
13 TRBD1 . TRBJ1-5 TRBV19 CASTGGPYQPQHF TGTGCCAGTACAGGGGGGCCGTATCAGCCCCAGCATTTT
18 TRBD1 . TRBJ1-3 TRBV4-3 CASSQALGQGITGNTIYF TGCGCCAGCAGCCAAGCTTTAGGACAGGGAATAACTGGAAACACCATATATTTT
11 . . TRBJ1-2 TRBV14 CASSQDQRYTF TGTGCCAGCAGCCAAGATCAGCGCTACACCTTC
13 . few TRBJ1-2 TRBV24-1 CATSARTSWGYTF TGTGCCACCAGTGCCCGGACGTCCTGGGGCTACACCTTC